This is a list of T cell receptor beta chains from one sample in a study of blood T cell repertoires in COVID-19. The repertoire was sequenced with immunoSEQ multiplex PCR; TCRdb's copy has only in-frame clones and lacks some. The sample holds around 100,000 clones, around 92% seen once. The sample taken for sequencing was peripheral blood. Every receptor here comes from a man aged 18 to 30 with acute or convalescent COVID-19. The CDR3 runs from the conserved cysteine through the conserved F or W. A D gene is named only where the DNA matches it firmly. A row's size may be missing; if present it is once, few, many or a size class.

>NA|TRBJ1-1|TRBV9|NA
CASSVGGGSTEAFF
TGTGCCAGCAGCGTTGGCGGTGGATCCACTGAAGCTTTCTTT
>NA|TRBJ1-3|TRBV3-1/TRBV3-2|NA
CASSQGPRIGGNTIYF
TGTGCCAGCAGCCAAGGACCCAGGATAGGTGGAAACACCATATATTTT
>NA|TRBJ2-1|TRBV19|TRBD2
CASSIGLAGSPYNEQFF
TGTGCCAGTAGTATTGGGCTAGCGGGGTCCCCCTACAATGAGCAGTTCTTC
>NA|TRBJ2-3|TRBV5-1|NA
CASSTTLDTDTQYF
TGCGCCAGCAGCACTACCCTAGACACAGATACGCAGTATTTT
>NA|TRBJ2-2|TRBV12-3/TRBV12-4|TRBD1
CASGQGGTGELFF
TGTGCCAGCGGACAGGGTGGGACCGGGGAGCTGTTTTTT
>NA|TRBJ1-1|TRBV18|NA
CASSPPRGGTEAFF
TGTGCCAGCTCACCACCGCGGGGGGGCACTGAAGCTTTCTTT
>NA|TRBJ1-1|TRBV6-5|NA
CASSLPLEAFF
TGTGCCAGCAGTCTTCCCCTGGAAGCTTTCTTT
>NA|TRBJ2-7|TRBV12-5|TRBD2
CASGTLHLPTGLLAYEQYF
TGTGCTAGTGGTACGCTACACCTGCCGACGGGACTACTCGCCTACGAGCAGTACTTC
>NA|TRBJ2-7|TRBV18|TRBD1
CASSLSRDRGDEQYF
TGTGCCAGCTCACTCTCGCGGGACAGGGGGGACGAGCAGTACTTC
>NA|TRBJ1-1|TRBV7-2|NA
CASSLATGGTEAFF
TGTGCCAGCAGCTTAGCGACGGGTGGCACTGAAGCTTTCTTT
>NA|TRBJ1-5|TRBV7-9|TRBD1
CASSPGTANQPQHF
TGTGCCAGCAGCCCTGGGACAGCTAATCAGCCCCAGCATTTT
>NA|TRBJ2-1|TRBV4-1|TRBD2
CASLAGGTGEQFF
TGCGCCAGCCTAGCGGGGGGGACCGGTGAGCAGTTCTTC
>NA|TRBJ1-4|TRBV9|NA
CASSVGDEKLFF
TGTGCCAGCAGCGTAGGCGATGAAAAACTGTTTTTT
>NA|TRBJ1-1|TRBV7-9|NA
CASSLEGNTEAFF
TGTGCCAGCAGCTTGGAGGGGAACACTGAAGCTTTCTTT
>NA|TRBJ2-1|TRBV2|TRBD2
CASSFSGAPSHEFF
TGTGCCAGCAGCTTTAGCGGGGCCCCATCCCATGAGTTCTTC
>NA|TRBJ1-2|TRBV4-1|NA
CASSQDPSNLGGHYGYTF
TGCGCCAGCAGCCAAGACCCTTCTAACCTCGGGGGGCATTATGGCTACACCTTC
>NA|TRBJ2-1|TRBV5-1|NA
CASSLELSGDEQFF
TGCGCCAGCAGCTTGGAGCTCAGCGGTGATGAGCAGTTCTTC
>NA|TRBJ2-7|TRBV6-5|NA
CASTPLASAYEQYF
TGTGCCAGCACCCCGTTGGCGAGCGCCTACGAGCAGTACTTC
>NA|TRBJ1-4|TRBV15|NA
CATSRGHGDNEKLFF
TGTGCCACCAGCAGAGGTCACGGAGATAATGAAAAACTGTTTTTT
>NA|TRBJ1-6|TRBV4-2|TRBD1
CASSQKDREAYSPLHF
TGTGCCAGCAGCCAAAAGGACAGGGAGGCCTATTCACCCCTCCACTTT
>NA|TRBJ1-1|TRBV13|NA
CASSLVPSETEAFF
TGTGCCAGCAGCTTGGTTCCCAGCGAGACTGAAGCTTTCTTT
>NA|TRBJ2-6|TRBV2|NA
CATQRGPSGANVLTF
TGTGCCACCCAAAGGGGCCCTTCTGGGGCCAACGTCCTGACTTTC
>NA|TRBJ2-6|TRBV11-2|NA
CASSPLRGTGANVLTF
TGTGCCAGCAGCCCCCTCCGCGGTACTGGGGCCAACGTCCTGACTTTC
>NA|TRBJ2-7|TRBV3-1/TRBV3-2|TRBD2
CASSQNSGISYEQYF
TGTGCCAGCAGCCAAAACAGCGGGATCTCCTACGAGCAGTACTTC
>NA|TRBJ1-3|TRBV5-4|NA
CASSSERSPIYF
TGTGCCAGCAGCTCCGAGAGGAGCCCCATATATTTT
>NA|TRBJ1-2|TRBV9|NA
CASSVAAGINYGYTF
TGTGCCAGCAGCGTAGCGGCAGGGATCAACTATGGCTACACCTTC
>NA|TRBJ1-6|TRBV10-2|TRBD1
CASSESGGQALFVSPLHF
TGCGCCAGCAGTGAGTCGGGGGGACAGGCCTTGTTCGTGTCACCCCTCCACTTT
>NA|TRBJ2-7|TRBV30|TRBD2
CAWSKITSGRLYEQYF
TGTGCCTGGAGCAAAATTACTAGCGGGAGGCTCTACGAGCAGTACTTC
>NA|TRBJ1-2|TRBV7-2|NA
CASRRPTVYGYTF
TGTGCCAGCAGACGCCCGACAGTTTATGGCTACACCTTC
>NA|TRBJ2-7|TRBV19|NA
CASSVTSTYEQYF
TGTGCCAGTTCAGTGACTTCTACCTACGAGCAGTACTTC
>NA|TRBJ1-1|TRBV7-9|NA
CASSQEGGTEAFF
TGTGCCAGCAGCCAGGAGGGAGGTACTGAAGCTTTCTTT
>NA|TRBJ2-6|TRBV6-5|NA
CASSYSWRSGANVLTF
TGTGCCAGCAGTTACTCCTGGAGGTCTGGGGCCAACGTCCTGACTTTC
>once|TRBJ2-2|TRBV6-2/TRBV6-3|TRBD1
CASSYTRTGAGELFF
TGTGCCAGCAGTTACACGCGGACAGGGGCCGGGGAGCTGTTTTTT
>NA|TRBJ2-7|TRBV27|NA
CASSLSSGNYEQYF
TGTGCCAGCAGTTTATCTTCCGGGAACTACGAGCAGTACTTC